The table lists the clone carrying this T cell receptor beta chain with a few counts. Germline CDR1 and CDR2: SGHVS and FNYEAQ. The ends were cut back, 5 bases at V and 3 bases at J, with 11 bases in the middle. This CDR3 is built from 13 residues. The data stem from a study of blood T cell repertoires in COVID-19. Study background: Nucleic acid was either cDNA or gDNA, and it came from T cells, B-cell-depleted T cells, or PBMCs.

Using immunoSEQ multiplex PCR, the repertoire was profiled, and TCRdb retains in-frame clones only, with some absent. The sample has about 50,000 clones; roughly 86% are singletons. The sequenced sample was peripheral blood. J is TRBJ2-7 and V is TRBV7-6; D gene ambiguous. This receptor was identified in a woman aged 60-70 years with acute or convalescent COVID-19. Here the CDR3 reads CASSPGLDYEQYF. CDR3 bases: TGTGCCAGCAGCCCAGGATTGGACTACGAGCAGTACTTC.